This T cell receptor beta chain emerged from a study of blood T cells in healthy people across ages. Study-level points and caveats: More naive CD4+ cells and higher diversity marked long-lived donors relative to aged donors.

Sample-barcoded 5' priming and a J-beta primer mix drove a second PCR of about 6 to 12 cycles. TCRdb re-called the 5' RACE reads with MiXCR, one entry per CDR3 protein. The sample has around 800,000 distinct CDR3 sequences, more than 35% seen once; the top ten hold 15% to 20%. This clonotype was observed a handful of times. The antigen is not known. The sequenced sample consisted of blood. This TCR came from a man aged 80 or over in good health.

CDR3 DNA sequence: TGTGCCAGCTCACCACGGGACACTGGGAATGAAAAACTGTTTTTT. Protein product: CASSPRDTGNEKLFF. The chain carries TRBV18 and TRBJ1-4; perhaps TRBD1 as D (6 bases). CDR1 and CDR2 (germline): KGHSH, LQKENI. Deletions cut 1 base from V and 5 bases from J, with 11 bases between. The CDR3 spans 15 residues.